The rows below give T cell receptor beta chains drawn from one sample of a study of T cells after somatic rescue of genetic block. Data came from immunoSEQ multiplex PCR; TCRdb stores just in-frame clones and leaves some out. The profile shows more than 12,000 clones, 55% to 75% of them singletons. The sample comprised peripheral blood mononuclear cells (PBMCs). The receptors were sampled from a man between 18 and 29 years old. Each CDR3 is given with its conserved first and last residue. D genes are given only for firm matches. For some rows the clone size is stated as once, few or many, or as a class when expanded; others skip it.

j_call v_call d_call clone_size cdr3_aa cdr3_nt
TRBJ2-1 TRBV2 TRBD2 - CASSTSGRYNEQFF TGTGCCAGCAGCACTAGCGGGAGATACAATGAGCAGTTCTTC
TRBJ2-3 TRBV25-1 - - CASSEYNSQTDTQYF TGTGCCAGCAGTGAATATAACTCTCAGACAGATACGCAGTATTTT
TRBJ2-7 TRBV2 - - CASSELLYEQYF TGTGCCAGCAGTGAACTTCTCTACGAGCAGTACTTC
TRBJ2-1 TRBV7-3 - - CASSSARGNEQFF TGTGCCAGCAGTAGCGCCCGAGGGAATGAGCAGTTCTTC
TRBJ1-4 TRBV28 - - CASSFVGADNEKLFF TGTGCCAGCAGTTTTGTAGGGGCGGATAATGAAAAACTGTTTTTT
TRBJ2-2 TRBV19 TRBD2 - CASKELAGQNTGELFF TGTGCCAGTAAGGAACTAGCGGGACAGAACACCGGGGAGCTGTTTTTT
TRBJ1-2 TRBV5-1 - - CASSLSGEGYGYTF TGCGCCAGCAGCTTGTCAGGGGAGGGCTATGGCTACACCTTC
TRBJ2-6 TRBV28 - once CASSWGGVSGANVLTF TGTGCCAGCAGCTGGGGAGGAGTCTCTGGGGCCAACGTCCTGACTTTC
TRBJ1-5 TRBV12-5 - - CASGLVGSSRELKNNQPQHF TGTGCTAGTGGTTTGGTCGGGAGCTCCAGGGAGCTGAAAAACAATCAGCCCCAGCATTTT
TRBJ2-3 TRBV11-2 TRBD2 - CASSRLLAGVTDTQYF TGTGCCAGCAGCCGACTCCTAGCGGGAGTTACAGATACGCAGTATTTT
TRBJ1-2 TRBV11-3 - - CASTLSGTTSNYGYTF TGTGCCAGCACTCTATCTGGGACAACTAGTAACTATGGCTACACCTTC
TRBJ2-5 TRBV5-4 - - CASSFGQFGGETQYF TGTGCCAGCAGCTTCGGACAGTTTGGCGGGGAGACCCAGTACTTC
TRBJ2-5 TRBV4-2 TRBD1 - CASSQENPGGDETQYF TGTGCCAGCAGCCAAGAGAATCCAGGGGGCGACGAGACCCAGTACTTC